Below, 28 T cell receptor beta chains from the same sample are listed, as sequenced in a study of CD8 T cells in ankylosing spondylitis. A single record per CDR3 protein comes from TCRdb applying MiXCR to the 5' RACE reads. This sample has around 280,000 distinct CDR3 sequences; over 15% occur once, and the top ten carry about 8.2%. Specimen: blood, either unsorted or a sorted T cell fraction (not recorded which). All receptors derive from a male donor with ankylosing spondylitis or in good health (not recorded which).

This chain connects TRBV20-1 to TRBJ1-3; no firm D call. V was clipped by 4 bases and J by 4 bases, with 11 bases between them. Looked up from germline, CDR1 is DFQATT and CDR2 is SNEGSKA (reference sequence). CDR3 size: 13 residues. The CDR3 DNA is TGCAGTGCTACGAGGTCCTTGGGAAACACCATATATTTT. This codes for CSATRSLGNTIYF.

This clonotype was counted only a few times. The V and J genes are TRBV5-1 and TRBJ1-1; D remains ambiguous. V was clipped by 6 bases and J by 0 bases, with 15 bases between them. Germline V CDR1 and CDR2: SGHRS, YFSETQ. This CDR3 contains 15 residues. This CDR3 reads CASTPGWGMNTEAFF. The CDR3 DNA reads TGCGCCAGCACCCCCGGCTGGGGAATGAACACTGAAGCTTTCTTT.

The CDR3 sequence: CASSPGRNNQPQHF. CDR3 sequence (DNA): TGTGCCAGCAGTCCGGGACGAAACAATCAGCCCCAGCATTTT. This rearrangement joins TRBV28 to TRBJ1-5; TRBD1 might be the D (5 bases). Germline CDR1 MDHEN, CDR2 SYDVKM. The CDR3 length is 14 residues. The V gene lost 5 bases and the J gene lost 3 bases, with 11 bases spanning the gap.

This clonotype came up a few times. J is TRBJ2-3 and V is TRBV27, with 7 positions matching TRBD2. With 6 bases clipped from V and 5 bases from J, the junction kept 14 bases outside the gene matches. In germline, CDR1 is MNHEY, CDR2 SMNVEV (reference sequence). The CDR3 runs 16 residues. CDR3 sequence reads: CASRTPWGGNGDTQYF. CDR3 DNA sequence: TGTGCCAGCAGGACTCCTTGGGGAGGGAATGGAGATACGCAGTATTTT.

The rearrangement joins TRBV20-1 to TRBJ2-7, with a possible D match to TRBD2 (6 bases). The CDR3 spans 17 residues. CDR1 is DFQATT, CDR2 SNEGSKA, per germline (reference sequence). The V end was cut by 1 base, the J end by 2 bases, with 21 bases between. CDR3 in amino acids: CSARVPVGDFRAYEQYV. The CDR3 DNA is TGCAGTGCTAGAGTACCTGTGGGGGACTTCAGAGCCTACGAGCAGTACGTC.

This clonotype was recorded a few times. The chain links TRBV5-1 to TRBJ1-1; D gene ambiguous. Germline V CDR1 and CDR2: SGHRS, YFSETQ. Trimming stripped 0 bases from V and 5 bases from J, with 17 bases between. The CDR3 length is 16 residues. In DNA form, the CDR3 reads TGCGCCAGCAGCTTGGCCGATTGGGGTTCCCGGACTGAAGCTTTCTTT. This gives the protein CASSLADWGSRTEAFF.

V is TRBV2 and J is TRBJ2-2, with TRBD1 matching over 7 bases. Germline-derived CDR1 and CDR2 are SNHLY and FYNNEI. This CDR3 spans 14 amino acids. V gave up 4 bases and J gave up 4 bases; unmatched junction bases: 3. The CDR3 here is CASSVAGGTGELFF. Written as DNA, the CDR3 is TGTGCCAGCAGTGTGGCAGGGGGCACCGGGGAGCTGTTTTTT.

This clonotype was picked up many times. The genes are TRBV10-3 and TRBJ1-5; D gene uncertain. This CDR3 is 11 amino acids long. With 6 bases removed from V and 9 bases from J, the gap between germline ends came to 9 bases. CDR1 and CDR2 (germline): ENHRY, SYGVKD. The DNA of the CDR3 is TGTGCCATCAGGGACGACGGGCCCCAGCATTTT. This gives the protein CAIRDDGPQHF.

This clonotype was seen a handful of times. The chain joins TRBV20-1 to TRBJ1-4; TRBD1 is a possible D gene (6 bases). There are 13 residues in the CDR3. The V end was cut by 6 bases, the J end by 7 bases, with 15 bases between. Germline CDR1 and CDR2: DFQATT and SNEGSKA (reference sequence). CDR3 loop: CSAGSGTPEKLFF. In DNA form, the CDR3 reads TGCAGTGCCGGTTCCGGGACACCTGAAAAACTGTTTTTT.

This clonotype was counted only a few times. V and J are TRBV5-1 and TRBJ1-6, with a tentative D call TRBD1 (6 bases). Trimming removed 1 base from V and 5 bases from J, with 10 bases in between. CDR1 is SGHRS and CDR2 is YFSETQ in the germline V gene. This CDR3 comprises 15 residues. This chain's CDR3 is CASSLLQGNNSPLHF. As DNA, the CDR3 is TGCGCCAGCAGCTTGTTACAGGGCAATAATTCACCCCTCCACTTT.

This clonotype showed up just a few times. The J gene is TRBJ2-5, the V gene TRBV12-3 or TRBV12-4; D is undetermined. This CDR3 spans 16 amino acids. The V end was cut by 6 bases, the J end by 0 bases, with 17 bases between. CDR3 sequence (DNA): TGTGCCAGCAGCTCCGGCGACGGCACGTACCAAGAGACCCAGTACTTC. It translates to CASSSGDGTYQETQYF.

The chain is built from TRBV5-1 and TRBJ2-5, with D perhaps TRBD2 (5 bases). The CDR3 runs 15 residues. Per germline, CDR1 SGHRS and CDR2 YFSETQ. V was cut by 2 bases and J by 0 bases, with 11 bases left in between. The CDR3 sequence is CASSFRASYQETQYF. CDR3 nucleotides: TGCGCCAGCAGCTTTAGGGCTAGCTACCAAGAGACCCAGTACTTC.

This chain connects TRBV28 to TRBJ1-6, with TRBD1 matching over 7 bases. Per the germline V gene, CDR1 is MDHEN and CDR2 is SYDVKM. This CDR3 is 16 amino acids long. The V gene end was trimmed by 6 bases and the J gene end by 5 bases; junction bases not matched to a gene: 10. In DNA form, the CDR3 reads TGTGCCAGCAGAACCACAGGGGCTGGAGATAATTCACCCCTCCACTTT. Translated, it gives CASRTTGAGDNSPLHF.

The rearrangement links TRBV4-1 to TRBJ2-2, with 8 bases identical to TRBD1. The V and J ends lost 1 base and 1 base, in that order; junction bases with no gene match: 2. Looked up from germline, CDR1 is MGHRA and CDR2 is YSYEKL. The CDR3 spans 16 residues. The CDR3: CASSQGDRGNTGELFF. CDR3 bases: TGCGCCAGCAGCCAAGGAGACAGGGGGAACACCGGGGAGCTGTTTTTT.

As DNA, the CDR3 is TGTGCCAGCATGGGCTGGAATGAGCAGTTCTTC. This translates into CASMGWNEQFF. The chain joins TRBV27 to TRBJ2-1; D is uncertain. Germline CDR1 reads MNHEY; CDR2 reads SMNVEV (reference sequence). V lost 7 bases and J lost 7, with 8 bases in between. CDR3 length: 11 residues.

This clonotype was observed many times. The chain uses TRBV20-1 and TRBJ2-1, with 14 bases aligning to TRBD2. From germline, CDR1 is DFQATT and CDR2 SNEGSKA (reference sequence). Losses at the gene ends were 5 bases for V and 8 bases for J; bases not matched to a gene: 5. The CDR3 spans 14 residues. The CDR3 is CSAPTSGGADEQFF. The CDR3, as DNA: TGCAGTGCTCCGACTAGCGGGGGGGCGGATGAGCAGTTCTTC.

The chain employs TRBV28 and TRBJ2-1; the match to TRBD1 covers 7 bases. Trimming at V came to 3 bases and at J to 8 bases, leaving 16 bases not matched to a gene. There are 17 residues in the CDR3. Germline V lookup: CDR1 MDHEN, CDR2 SYDVKM. The CDR3 coding sequence is TGTGCCAGCAGTTTCTCAGGACAGGCAATAATTCAGGATGAGCAGTTCTTC. Translation: CASSFSGQAIIQDEQFF. The whole variable domain, remainder taken from reference TRBV28 and TRBJ2-1, is DVKVTQSSRYLVKRTGEKVFLECVQDMDHENMFWYRQDPGLGLRLIYFSYDVKMKEKGDIPEGYSVSREKKERFSLILESASTNQTSMYLCASSFSGQAIIQDEQFFGPGTRLTVL.

The gene calls are TRBV20-1 and TRBJ2-1; 7 nucleotides align to TRBD2. Germline V gene data show CDR1 as DFQATT and CDR2 as SNEGSKA (reference sequence). Germline trimming cut 0 bases from V and 2 bases from J; bases unmatched to any gene: 1. The CDR3 has 14 residues. CDR3 DNA sequence: TGCAGTGCTAGAGAGGGGACTACCTACAATGAGCAGTTCTTC. Translating it yields CSAREGTTYNEQFF.

This chain joins TRBV7-2 and TRBJ2-2; D is possibly TRBD1 (6 bases). The CDR3 length is 14 residues. Trimming stripped 5 bases from V and 4 bases from J, with 11 bases between. Germline loops: CDR1 SGHTA, CDR2 FQGNSA. The CDR3, as DNA: TGTGCCAGCAGCCCTTGGACAGCCACCGGGGAGCTGTTTTTT. Protein: CASSPWTATGELFF.

This rearrangement joins TRBV20-1 to TRBJ2-3; D remains ambiguous. The V end lost 1 base, the J end lost 4 bases, and 9 bases lay between the germline ends. The CDR3 is made up of 13 amino acids. CDR1 and CDR2 (germline): DFQATT, SNEGSKA (reference sequence). The CDR3 here is CSARGYSADTQYF. For the CDR3, the DNA is TGCAGTGCTAGAGGGTACAGCGCAGATACGCAGTATTTT.

There are a few counts of this clonotype. The V gene is TRBV19, the J gene TRBJ2-1; D might be TRBD1 (6 bases). The CDR3 sequence is 15 residues long. V was cut by 5 bases and J by 4 bases, with 15 bases left in between. Germline lookup yields CDR1 LNHDA and CDR2 SQIVND (reference sequence). The CDR3 coding sequence is TGTGCCAGTAGTCACAGGGATGCCTTATACAATGAGCAGTTCTTC. Translated: CASSHRDALYNEQFF.

J is TRBJ1-6 and V is TRBV6-2 or TRBV6-3; a weak D match, TRBD1 (5 bases). V lost 6 bases, J lost 9 bases, and 15 bases lay in between. Per germline, CDR1 MNHEY and CDR2 SVGEGT. The CDR3 runs 14 residues. This CDR3 is CASSPGLQASPLHF. Here the CDR3 DNA reads TGTGCCAGCAGCCCGGGACTTCAGGCTTCACCCCTCCACTTT.

This clonotype was detected many times. Its ends do not fully match the called genes, so a read error is possible. The chain employs TRBV5-1 and TRBJ2-3; 10 nucleotides match TRBD1. The CDR3 is 16 residues long. CDR1 and CDR2 from the germline V gene are SGHRS and YFSETQ. CDR3 sequence reads: CASRLAGTGARDTQYF. The CDR3 coding sequence is TGCGCCAGCAGATTGGCCGGGACAGGGGCGAGAGATACGCAGTATTTT.

This clonotype occurred a few times. V is TRBV5-1 and J is TRBJ1-1; TRBD1 agrees at 10 bases. CDR3 size: 14 residues. The germline V gene encodes CDR1 SGHRS and CDR2 YFSETQ. V trimming: 4 bases; J trimming: 6 bases; junction bases outside the gene matches: 6. The CDR3 nucleotides are TGCGCCAGCAGCGAGGACAGGGGGGCGGCTGAAGCTTTCTTT. Translated: CASSEDRGAAEAFF.

The chain carries TRBV28 and TRBJ2-3; D gene uncertain. V gave up 3 bases and J gave up 6 bases, with 7 bases separating them. The CDR3 totals 12 residues. Germline assignment: CDR1 MDHEN and CDR2 SYDVKM. The chain's CDR3 is CASSFVWDTQYF. The CDR3 DNA sequence: TGTGCCAGCAGTTTCGTGTGGGATACGCAGTATTTT.

This clonotype appeared a few times. The chain links TRBV12-3 or TRBV12-4 to TRBJ1-5; D unclear. The CDR3 loop spans 14 amino acids. The germline V and J ends were trimmed by 2 bases and 6 bases, with 11 bases remaining between them. The CDR3 DNA follows: TGTGCCAGCAGTTTACCGTTGCCCGGTCAGCCCCAGCATTTT. As protein: CASSLPLPGQPQHF.

The chain uses TRBV19 and TRBJ1-5; 9 nucleotides agree with TRBD1. The CDR3 runs to 16 residues. CDR1 is LNHDA, CDR2 SQIVND, per germline (reference sequence). The V segment lost 6 bases and the J segment 3 bases; nucleotides outside the gene matches: 9. CDR3 amino acids: CASSAPGQGSNQPQHF. CDR3 bases: TGTGCCAGTAGCGCACCGGGACAGGGCTCCAATCAGCCCCAGCATTTT.

This CDR3 reads CATSRDDRVNTDTQYF. The CDR3 DNA reads as TGTGCCACCAGCAGAGATGACAGGGTTAACACAGATACGCAGTATTTT. The J gene is TRBJ2-3, the V gene TRBV15; 7 bases align to TRBD1. This CDR3 is built from 16 residues. Germline V CDR1 and CDR2: LNHNV, YYDKDF (reference sequence). Trimming took 0 bases from V and 2 from J; bases not matched to a gene: 5.